This T cell receptor (beta chain) was identified in a study of monozygotic twins with inflammatory bowel disease. The template switching step added UMIs that contained a 6-nucleotide sample barcode. One entry per CDR3 protein, without DNA, is what TCRdb gives after re-calling the 5' RACE reads. Its table records 400,000 or so distinct CDR3 sequences. Germline V CDR1 and CDR2: SQVTM, ANQGSEA. This CDR3 spans 13 amino acids. This sequence joins TRBV29-1 and TRBJ1-2; TCRdb indicates TRBD1, and absent DNA this call remains unverified. The TCR sequence derives from a human donor with ulcerative colitis or Crohn's disease, or a healthy co-twin of an affected twin (not recorded which). Sequenced: blood. The CDR3 spells CSYDDRGFGGYTF.